The 22 T cell receptor beta chains reported below all come from one sample, sequenced in a study of cytomegalovirus exposure and HLA in healthy donors. Clones were read by immunoSEQ multiplex PCR, and TCRdb kept only the in-frame ones, dropping some. The data contain about 130,000 clones, almost 85% of them singletons. The sample was PBMCs. These receptor sequences come from a man aged 25-45 years in good health and CMV-seropositive.

The chain combines TRBV30 with TRBJ2-7; D unresolved. This CDR3 contains 13 residues. The germline V gene has CDR1 GTSNPN and CDR2 SVGIG (reference sequence). The ends were cut back, 2 bases at V and 1 base at J, with 9 bases in the middle. CDR3 residues: CAWSPTDSYEQYF. DNA for the CDR3: TGTGCCTGGAGTCCCACAGATTCCTACGAGCAGTACTTC.

The V gene is TRBV2, the J gene TRBJ2-7; 12 positions match TRBD1. This CDR3 has 16 amino acids. The V gene end was trimmed by 7 bases and the J gene end by 6 bases; junction bases not matched to a gene: 13. Germline lookup yields CDR1 SNHLY and CDR2 FYNNEI. This chain's CDR3 is CASIPAGTGGAGEQYF. In nucleotides, the CDR3 is TGTGCCAGCATCCCGGCCGGGACAGGGGGCGCAGGCGAGCAGTACTTC.

This clone is a singleton in its sample. The genes are TRBV9 and TRBJ2-1; 9 bases agree with TRBD2. Germline V gives CDR1 SGDLS, CDR2 YYNGEE. V trimming: 0 bases; J trimming: 10 bases; junction bases outside the gene matches: 8. This CDR3 spans 15 amino acids. CDR3 nucleotides: TGTGCCAGCAGCGTAGTAGGCGGGGGGGCTGGGGAGCAGTTCTTC. It translates to CASSVVGGGAGEQFF.

This clone was seen only once. This chain connects TRBV7-8 to TRBJ1-1; D is possibly TRBD1 (6 bases). Germline CDR1 is SGHVS and CDR2 is FQNEAQ. The CDR3 is 17 residues long. V was pared by 2 bases and J by 4 bases, with 20 bases between. The CDR3 sequence: CASSLRGSVRAGTEAFF. The CDR3 coding sequence is TGTGCCAGCAGCTTAAGGGGGTCGGTGAGGGCTGGCACTGAAGCTTTCTTT. Variable domain in full (rest from reference TRBV7-8 and TRBJ1-1): GAGVSQSPRYKVAKRGQDVALRCDPISGHVSLFWYQQALGQGPEFLTYFQNEAQLDKSGLPSDRFFAERPEGSVSTLKIQRTQQEDSAVYLCASSLRGSVRAGTEAFFGQGTRLTVV.

The rearrangement joins TRBV6-5 to TRBJ2-7; 9 bases line up with TRBD1. Germline V gives CDR1 MNHEY, CDR2 SVGAGI. Trimming took 2 bases from V and 3 from J; bases not matched to a gene: 5. This CDR3 is built from 15 residues. The CDR3 loop reads CASSYTGTGIYEQYF. In DNA, the CDR3 is TGTGCCAGCAGTTACACCGGGACAGGGATCTACGAGCAGTACTTC.

The V gene is TRBV7-2, the J gene TRBJ1-5, with TRBD1 matching 8 bases. Germline CDR1 and CDR2: SGHTA and FQGNSA. The CDR3 is 16 amino acids. V shed 5 bases, J shed 7 bases, and the junction held 13 bases outside the gene matches. In DNA form, the CDR3 reads TGTGCCAGCAGCCCAAGTAAAGACAGGGGATGGCAGCCCCAGCATTTT. Protein sequence: CASSPSKDRGWQPQHF.

The chain is built from TRBV7-3 and TRBJ2-3; the D is unclear. The CDR3 is 14 residues long. CDR1 and CDR2 (germline): SGHTA, FQGTGA. V was cut by 0 bases and J by 4 bases, with 8 bases left in between. DNA of the CDR3: TGTGCCAGCAGCTTAACGAGTGGAGCAGATACGCAGTATTTT. Encoded protein: CASSLTSGADTQYF.

This sequence joins TRBV5-4 and TRBJ1-5; a possible D gene is TRBD1 (5 bases). Per the germline V gene, CDR1 is SGHNT and CDR2 is YYREEE (reference sequence). Trimming removed 2 bases at V and 8 bases at J, with 11 bases between. The CDR3 covers 13 residues. The CDR3 DNA is TGTGCCAGCAGCTTAGGAGGGACCAAGCCCCAGCATTTT. It is translated as CASSLGGTKPQHF.

The chain joins TRBV27 to TRBJ2-3; TRBD2 aligns across 8 bases. The CDR3 covers 16 residues. The J segment lost 2 bases and the V segment lost 8 bases, leaving 12 bases of the junction unmatched. Germline CDR1 MNHEY, CDR2 SMNVEV (reference sequence). CDR3 coding DNA: TGTGCCAGCGGTTGGGGTACGGGGGGGCCCACAGATACGCAGTATTTT. Translation: CASGWGTGGPTDTQYF.

The V call is TRBV21-1, the J call TRBJ1-3. TRBV21-1 corresponds to a pseudogene. The CDR3 extends over 17 amino acids. CDR3 bases: TGTGCCAGCAGCAGTCGATTGGCGCCGGGGGGGAAGAACACCATATATTTT. Its protein is CASSSRLAPGGKNTIYF.

This CDR3 is CASGGLAGAQETQYF. In DNA, the CDR3 is TGTGCCAGCGGAGGACTAGCGGGGGCCCAAGAGACCCAGTACTTC. The chain uses TRBV25-1 and TRBJ2-5; 13 nucleotides align to TRBD2. The CDR3 has 15 residues. Trimming removed 8 bases from V and 1 base from J; junction bases left unmatched: 4. Per germline, CDR1 MGHDK and CDR2 SYGVNS.

This clone appeared a single time. The J gene is TRBJ1-2, the V gene TRBV7-3; 11 bases align to TRBD1. Germline CDR1 and CDR2: SGHTA and FQGTGA. Germline trimming cut 6 bases from V and 7 bases from J; bases unmatched to any gene: 4. This CDR3 has 13 amino acids. The CDR3 region is CASSSGTGGGYTF. In DNA, the CDR3 is TGTGCCAGCAGTTCCGGGACAGGGGGTGGCTACACCTTC.

The chain employs TRBV4-2 and TRBJ2-2; 7 bases match TRBD2. Per the germline V gene, CDR1 is LGHNA and CDR2 is YNFKEQ. V dropped 4 bases and J dropped 1; count of bases not matched to a gene: 6. The CDR3 is made up of 16 amino acids. CDR3 residues: CASSLSGGGNTGELFF. The CDR3 coding sequence is TGTGCCAGCAGCCTAAGCGGCGGGGGGAACACCGGGGAGCTGTTTTTT.

This clone came up once. The rearrangement joins TRBV14 to TRBJ2-1; 11 bases align to TRBD1. CDR3 length: 16 amino acids. The V gene's germline CDR1 is SGHDN and CDR2 FVKESK. V shed 0 bases and J 15 bases; nucleotides not matched to a gene: 13. CDR3 coding DNA: TGTGCCAGCAGCCAAGACCGGGACAGGGGGATTTCATTCATGTTCTTC. It yields the protein CASSQDRDRGISFMFF.

V gene TRBV2 combines with J gene TRBJ2-1; TRBD2 aligns across 10 bases. V lost 6 bases, J lost 4 bases, and 6 bases stayed unmatched. CDR3 length equals 15 residues. Germline V lookup: CDR1 SNHLY, CDR2 FYNNEI. CDR3 residues: CASSVLAGAYNEQFF. In DNA, the CDR3 is TGTGCCAGCAGCGTGCTAGCGGGAGCTTACAATGAGCAGTTCTTC.

This clone has just one count. The rearrangement joins TRBV7-7 to TRBJ2-1; weak D call: TRBD1 (5 bases). Trimming took off 5 bases at V and 0 bases at J, with 14 bases between the two ends. The CDR3 spans 16 residues. Germline-derived CDR1 and CDR2 are SSHAT and FNYEAQ (reference sequence). Here the CDR3 DNA reads TGTGCCAGCAGCGCGATCACAGGAGCCTCCTACAATGAGCAGTTCTTC. Its protein is CASSAITGASYNEQFF.

The rearrangement uses TRBV5-4 and TRBJ2-7, with 11 bases lining up with TRBD2. The germline V gene has CDR1 SGHNT and CDR2 YYREEE (reference sequence). The CDR3 spans 16 residues. V trimming: 4 bases; J trimming: 2 bases; junction bases outside the gene matches: 8. CDR3 in amino acids: CASSPGTSGFPYEQYF. The CDR3 bases are TGTGCCAGCAGCCCGGGGACTAGCGGTTTTCCCTACGAGCAGTACTTC.

This clone was picked up a small number of times. The chain recombines TRBV2 with TRBJ2-2; D is perhaps TRBD1 (6 bases). The CDR3 runs to 14 residues. Trimming removed 6 bases from V and 2 bases from J, with 10 bases in between. From germline, CDR1 is SNHLY and CDR2 FYNNEI. Here the CDR3 DNA reads TGTGCCAGCAGGGACAGAATCAACACCGGGGAGCTGTTTTTT. Translated, it gives CASRDRINTGELFF.

This clone turned up a few times. The rearrangement uses TRBV18 and TRBJ1-2, with 9 nucleotides matching TRBD1. The CDR3 is 14 residues long. Germline V CDR1 and CDR2: KGHSH, LQKENI. With 7 bases clipped from V and 8 bases from J, the junction kept 11 bases outside the gene matches. The CDR3 DNA sequence: TGTGCCAGCTTATCGGACAGGGGAGAGGAAGGCTACACCTTC. This codes for CASLSDRGEEGYTF. The entire variable domain, with the rest obtained from reference TRBV18 and TRBJ1-2, is as follows: NAGVMQNPRHLVRRRGQEARLRCSPMKGHSHVYWYRQLPEEGLKFMVYLQKENIIDESGMPKERFSAEFPKEGPSILRIQQVVRGDSAAYFCASLSDRGEEGYTFGSGTRLTVV.

CDR3 in DNA: TGTGCCAGCAGCGTAGCGGTAAGCTCCTACAATGAGCAGTTCTTC. It is translated as CASSVAVSSYNEQFF. V is TRBV9 and J is TRBJ2-1; D remains unclear. The germline gives CDR1 SGDLS, CDR2 YYNGEE. This CDR3 has 15 residues. The V and J ends lost 0 bases and 0 bases respectively, with 7 bases between them.

V gene TRBV7-7 combines with J gene TRBJ1-1; no clear D gene. Deletions cut 3 bases from V and 1 base from J, with 6 bases between. The CDR3 contains 13 residues. In germline, CDR1 is SSHAT, CDR2 FNYEAQ (reference sequence). The DNA of the CDR3 is TGTGCCAGCAGCTTTGACAAGAACACTGAAGCTTTCTTT. Its protein is CASSFDKNTEAFF.

The chain recombines TRBV5-1 with TRBJ2-1; a weak D match, TRBD1 (5 bases). V was cut by 4 bases and J by 2 bases, with 13 bases left in between. The CDR3 runs 15 residues. Germline-derived CDR1 and CDR2 are SGHRS and YFSETQ. CDR3 nucleotide sequence: TGCGCCAGCAGCCTACTAAAGGGGACCTACAATGAGCAGTTCTTC. Amino acid sequence: CASSLLKGTYNEQFF. Based on the CDR3 plus reference TRBV5-1 and TRBJ2-1, the full variable domain is KAGVTQTPRYLIKTRGQQVTLSCSPISGHRSVSWYQQTPGQGLQFLFEYFSETQRNKGNFPGRFSGRQFSNSRSEMNVSTLELGDSALYLCASSLLKGTYNEQFFGPGTRLTVL.